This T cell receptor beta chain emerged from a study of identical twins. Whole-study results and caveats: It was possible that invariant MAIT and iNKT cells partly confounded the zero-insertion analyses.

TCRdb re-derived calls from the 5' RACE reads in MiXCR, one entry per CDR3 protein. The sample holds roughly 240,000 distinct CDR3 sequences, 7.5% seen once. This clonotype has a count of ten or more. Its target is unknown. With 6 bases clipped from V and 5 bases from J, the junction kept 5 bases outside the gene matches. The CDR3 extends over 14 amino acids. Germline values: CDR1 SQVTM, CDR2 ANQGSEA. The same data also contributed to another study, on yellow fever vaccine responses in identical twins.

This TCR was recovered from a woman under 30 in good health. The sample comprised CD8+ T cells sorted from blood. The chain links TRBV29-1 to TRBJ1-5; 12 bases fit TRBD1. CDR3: CSVGDRGLHQPQHF. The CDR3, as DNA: TGCAGCGTCGGGGACAGGGGGCTACATCAGCCCCAGCATTTT.